This TCR beta chain stems from a study of T cell responses to AZD1222 COVID-19 vaccine. This table comes from immunoSEQ multiplex PCR, and its TCRdb copy is limited to in-frame clones, with some not included. The table records some 150,000 clones, approximately 86% of them present only once. Per the germline V gene, CDR1 is SGDLS and CDR2 is YYNGEE. The CDR3 extends over 16 amino acids. Deletions cut 0 bases from V and 0 bases from J, with 10 bases between. Study-level points and caveats: Sampling that yielded the repertoires occurred only after the peak T cell response. At study baseline, merely more than 5 AZD1222 recipients were seropositive. Donors were mostly white British, more females; clonal diversity possibly underestimated. Spike-specific TCR breadth and depth grew following two AZD1222 doses.

About this clone itself: Its antigen remains unknown.

The genes are TRBV9 and TRBJ2-1, with TRBD1 as a possible D gene (5 bases). Sequencing used peripheral blood, obtained 28 days after the second dose of the MenACWY control vaccine. The sequence was obtained from an adult who received the MenACWY meningococcal vaccine as a control. CDR3: CASSVGTFSSYNEQFF. The CDR3 DNA reads TGTGCCAGCAGCGTAGGGACATTCTCCTCCTACAATGAGCAGTTCTTC.